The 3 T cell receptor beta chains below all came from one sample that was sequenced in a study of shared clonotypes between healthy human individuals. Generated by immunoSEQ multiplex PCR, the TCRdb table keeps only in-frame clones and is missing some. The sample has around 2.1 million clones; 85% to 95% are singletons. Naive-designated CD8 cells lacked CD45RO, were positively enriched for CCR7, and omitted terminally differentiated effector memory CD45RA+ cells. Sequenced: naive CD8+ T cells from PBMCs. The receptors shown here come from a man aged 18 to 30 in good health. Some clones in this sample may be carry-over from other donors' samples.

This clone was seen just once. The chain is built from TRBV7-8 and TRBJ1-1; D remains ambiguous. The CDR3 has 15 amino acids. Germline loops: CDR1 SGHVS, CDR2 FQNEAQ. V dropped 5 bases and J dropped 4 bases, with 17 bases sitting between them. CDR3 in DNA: TGTGCCAGCAGCCCATTTCTCGGGTACGGCACTGAAGCTTTCTTT. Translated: CASSPFLGYGTEAFF.

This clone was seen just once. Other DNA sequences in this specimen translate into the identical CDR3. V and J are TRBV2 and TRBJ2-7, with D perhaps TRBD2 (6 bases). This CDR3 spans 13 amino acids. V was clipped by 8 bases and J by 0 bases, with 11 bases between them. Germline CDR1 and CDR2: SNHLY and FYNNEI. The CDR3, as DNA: TGTGCCAGCCGGGACTTGAGCTCCTACGAGCAGTACTTC. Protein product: CASRDLSSYEQYF.

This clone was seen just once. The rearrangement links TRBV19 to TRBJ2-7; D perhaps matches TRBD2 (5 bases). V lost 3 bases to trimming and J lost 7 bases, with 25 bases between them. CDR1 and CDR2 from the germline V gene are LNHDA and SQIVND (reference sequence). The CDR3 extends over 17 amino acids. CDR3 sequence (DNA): TGTGCCAGTAGTATGGGCCCTGTGGCCGGCAGAACGGGGGAGCAGTACTTC. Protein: CASSMGPVAGRTGEQYF.